This is a list of T cell receptor beta chains from one sample in a study of shared clonotypes between healthy human individuals. TCRdb's copy holds only in-frame clones and misses some; the assay was immunoSEQ multiplex PCR. The sample has a few million clones; 90% to 95% are singletons. The material sequenced was naive CD4+ T cells sorted from blood. These receptors all come from a young man in good health. The CDR3 runs from the conserved cysteine through the conserved F or W. The order of the fields is clone size, V gene, D gene, J gene, CDR3 DNA, CDR3 protein. A D gene is named only where the DNA matches it firmly. Only part of the rows carry a size: once, few, many, or a class if the clone is expanded.

clone_size: once; v_call: TRBV5-1; d_call: .; j_call: TRBJ2-5; cdr3_nt: TGCGCCAGCGGGGTTTCGGACAGCCTCCAAGAGACCCAGTACTTC; cdr3_aa: CASGVSDSLQETQYF
clone_size: .; v_call: TRBV28; d_call: TRBD1; j_call: TRBJ2-7; cdr3_nt: TGTGCCACCGGGACAGGGGTTTACGAGCAGTACTTC; cdr3_aa: CATGTGVYEQYF
clone_size: .; v_call: TRBV11-3; d_call: TRBD1; j_call: TRBJ2-1; cdr3_nt: TGTGCCAGCAGCTTGGGACAGGGAAAATACAATGAGCAGTTCTTC; cdr3_aa: CASSLGQGKYNEQFF
clone_size: .; v_call: TRBV7-2; d_call: .; j_call: TRBJ2-7; cdr3_nt: TGTGCCAGCAGCCTCCTTGGGGGGGCAGGAGAGCAGTACTTC; cdr3_aa: CASSLLGGAGEQYF
clone_size: .; v_call: TRBV9; d_call: .; j_call: TRBJ1-6; cdr3_nt: TGTGCCAGCAGCCCCCTGGAGGAAAATTCACCCCTCCACTTT; cdr3_aa: CASSPLEENSPLHF
clone_size: .; v_call: TRBV18; d_call: .; j_call: TRBJ1-4; cdr3_nt: TGTGCCAGCTCCCGGGGGACACCAGATTATGAAAAACTGTTTTTT; cdr3_aa: CASSRGTPDYEKLFF
clone_size: .; v_call: TRBV10-3; d_call: .; j_call: TRBJ2-7; cdr3_nt: TGTGCCATCAGTGCGAACAGCTACGAGCAGTACTTC; cdr3_aa: CAISANSYEQYF
clone_size: .; v_call: TRBV6-6; d_call: TRBD2; j_call: TRBJ2-2; cdr3_nt: TGTGCCAGCAGTTTGAGCCTAGCGGACACCGGGGAGCTGTTTTTT; cdr3_aa: CASSLSLADTGELFF
clone_size: .; v_call: TRBV7-2; d_call: TRBD2; j_call: TRBJ2-5; cdr3_nt: TGTGCCAGCAGCAGGGGACTAGCGGGAAAGGATGAGACCCAGTACTTC; cdr3_aa: CASSRGLAGKDETQYF
clone_size: .; v_call: TRBV27; d_call: TRBD1; j_call: TRBJ2-5; cdr3_nt: TGTGCCAGCAGTTTGGGACAGGGCTTGGGGGAGACCCAGTACTTC; cdr3_aa: CASSLGQGLGETQYF
clone_size: .; v_call: TRBV10-1; d_call: .; j_call: TRBJ2-3; cdr3_nt: TGCGCCAGCAGTCCGACAGGGAGGACAGATACGCAGTATTTT; cdr3_aa: CASSPTGRTDTQYF
clone_size: .; v_call: TRBV27; d_call: TRBD1; j_call: TRBJ2-2; cdr3_nt: TGTGCCAGCAGTAAGGAGGACAGGGGAAGGACCGGGGAGCTGTTTTTT; cdr3_aa: CASSKEDRGRTGELFF
clone_size: few; v_call: TRBV6-5; d_call: .; j_call: TRBJ1-6; cdr3_nt: TGTGCCAGCAGCGGGGGTAGGTTTGCACCCCTCCACTTT; cdr3_aa: CASSGGRFAPLHF
clone_size: .; v_call: TRBV13; d_call: TRBD2; j_call: TRBJ2-5; cdr3_nt: TGTGCCAGCAGCTTACAGCTAGCGGGGTCTTGGGAGACCCAGTACTTC; cdr3_aa: CASSLQLAGSWETQYF
clone_size: .; v_call: TRBV19; d_call: TRBD1; j_call: TRBJ2-1; cdr3_nt: TGTGTATATCTTCAGGGGGCATACAATGAGCAGTTCTTC; cdr3_aa: CVYLQGAYNEQFF
clone_size: .; v_call: TRBV28; d_call: .; j_call: TRBJ2-7; cdr3_nt: TGTGCCGCAAAGGGACCCCACTACGAGCAGTACTTC; cdr3_aa: CAAKGPHYEQYF
clone_size: .; v_call: TRBV19; d_call: TRBD2; j_call: TRBJ2-5; cdr3_nt: TGTGCCAGTAGCGGGGGGGCCGAGGGGGCCCAGTACTTC; cdr3_aa: CASSGGAEGAQYF
clone_size: .; v_call: TRBV28; d_call: .; j_call: TRBJ2-3; cdr3_nt: TGTGCCAGCAGCCCGGGACGCCAAGATACGCAGTATTTT; cdr3_aa: CASSPGRQDTQYF
clone_size: .; v_call: TRBV11-2; d_call: TRBD1; j_call: TRBJ1-6; cdr3_nt: TGTGCCAGCAGCGTTACAGGGGTAGGAAATTCACCCCTCCACTTT; cdr3_aa: CASSVTGVGNSPLHF
clone_size: .; v_call: TRBV7-6; d_call: TRBD2; j_call: TRBJ2-7; cdr3_nt: TGTGCCAGCAGCTTAGGCGCGGGAGAAGGATGGGACGAGCAGTACTTC; cdr3_aa: CASSLGAGEGWDEQYF
clone_size: .; v_call: TRBV11-2; d_call: .; j_call: TRBJ1-2; cdr3_nt: TGTGCCAGCAGCGCCCGGGACCTACCCCACTATGGCTACACCTTC; cdr3_aa: CASSARDLPHYGYTF
clone_size: .; v_call: TRBV7-8; d_call: .; j_call: TRBJ2-5; cdr3_nt: TGTGCCAGCAGCTTCTCCGGTAAAGAGACCCAGTACTTC; cdr3_aa: CASSFSGKETQYF
clone_size: .; v_call: TRBV2; d_call: .; j_call: TRBJ2-1; cdr3_nt: TGTGCCAGCAGGCCCGTCAACAGGAATGAGCAGTTCTTC; cdr3_aa: CASRPVNRNEQFF
clone_size: .; v_call: TRBV28; d_call: .; j_call: TRBJ1-4; cdr3_nt: TGTGCCAGCAGCTCCCTGGGTCTGGGACGGCGGACAACTAATGAAAAACTGTTTTTT; cdr3_aa: CASSSLGLGRRTTNEKLFF
clone_size: .; v_call: TRBV5-4; d_call: TRBD2; j_call: TRBJ2-2; cdr3_nt: TGTGCCAGCAGGGGGGGGGTCTCGGAGCTGTTTTTT; cdr3_aa: CASRGGVSELFF